The rows below give T cell receptor beta chains drawn from one sample of a study of OX40 agonist ivuxolimab in advanced cancers. The table came from immunoSEQ multiplex PCR; TCRdb's copy has only in-frame clones and leaves some out. The sample carries about 84,000 clones, approximately 92% recorded once. The sample here was CD4+ or CD8+ T cells sorted from blood, taken in a trial of the OX40 agonist ivuxolimab. Receptors were obtained from an adult with an advanced solid tumor such as melanoma, head and neck, liver or kidney cancer. CDR3s include the opening cysteine and the closing phenylalanine or tryptophan. Each record gives: clone size, V gene, J gene, D gene, CDR3 protein, CDR3 DNA. The D gene is left open where the match is weak. Expanded clones get a size class; other rows say once, few or many, or leave the size out.

clone size: NA; V gene: TRBV7-2; J gene: TRBJ1-4; D gene: NA; CDR3 protein: CASSLGAYSEKLFF; CDR3 DNA: TGTGCCAGCAGCTTGGGGGCGTACAGTGAAAAACTGTTTTTT
clone size: NA; V gene: TRBV5-1; J gene: TRBJ1-4; D gene: NA; CDR3 protein: CASSLESATNEKLFF; CDR3 DNA: TGCGCCAGCAGCTTGGAGTCGGCAACTAATGAAAAACTGTTTTTT
clone size: NA; V gene: TRBV28; J gene: TRBJ1-1; D gene: TRBD1; CDR3 protein: CASSLQGTEAFF; CDR3 DNA: TGTGCCAGCAGCCTACAGGGGACTGAAGCTTTCTTT
clone size: NA; V gene: TRBV28; J gene: TRBJ2-5; D gene: NA; CDR3 protein: CASSYTVQETQYF; CDR3 DNA: TGTGCCAGCAGTTATACAGTCCAAGAGACCCAGTACTTC
clone size: NA; V gene: TRBV5-1; J gene: TRBJ1-4; D gene: NA; CDR3 protein: CASSWGTNEKLFF; CDR3 DNA: TGCGCCAGCAGTTGGGGAACTAATGAAAAACTGTTTTTT
clone size: NA; V gene: TRBV2; J gene: TRBJ1-5; D gene: TRBD1; CDR3 protein: CASSSNRGSNQPQHF; CDR3 DNA: TGTGCCAGCAGCTCCAACAGGGGCAGCAATCAGCCCCAGCATTTT
clone size: NA; V gene: TRBV6-1; J gene: TRBJ1-5; D gene: NA; CDR3 protein: CASSERVFDQPQHF; CDR3 DNA: TGTGCCAGCAGTGAAAGGGTGTTTGATCAGCCCCAGCATTTT
clone size: NA; V gene: TRBV4-2; J gene: TRBJ2-5; D gene: TRBD1; CDR3 protein: CASSQDKGALPPQYF; CDR3 DNA: TGTGCCAGCAGCCAAGATAAGGGGGCACTCCCACCCCAGTACTTC
clone size: few; V gene: TRBV15; J gene: TRBJ1-1; D gene: NA; CDR3 protein: CATSRGVLGPNTEAFF; CDR3 DNA: TGTGCCACCAGCCGGGGGGTACTGGGGCCAAACACTGAAGCTTTCTTT
clone size: few; V gene: TRBV6-4; J gene: TRBJ1-4; D gene: NA; CDR3 protein: CASSDPLDLWDEKLFF; CDR3 DNA: TGTGCCAGCAGTGACCCACTAGACCTGTGGGATGAAAAACTGTTTTTT
clone size: NA; V gene: TRBV28; J gene: TRBJ1-2; D gene: TRBD1; CDR3 protein: CASSSDRAGYTF; CDR3 DNA: TGTGCCAGCAGTTCAGACAGGGCTGGCTACACCTTC
clone size: NA; V gene: TRBV4-3; J gene: TRBJ1-4; D gene: NA; CDR3 protein: CASSQERAYNEKLFF; CDR3 DNA: TGCGCCAGCAGCCAAGAACGAGCGTACAATGAAAAACTGTTTTTT
clone size: NA; V gene: TRBV6-5; J gene: TRBJ1-2; D gene: NA; CDR3 protein: CASSGTFDGYTF; CDR3 DNA: TGTGCCAGCAGTGGGACATTCGATGGCTACACCTTC
clone size: NA; V gene: TRBV6-5; J gene: TRBJ2-2; D gene: NA; CDR3 protein: CASSYGTGELFF; CDR3 DNA: TGTGCCAGCAGTTACGGGACCGGGGAGCTGTTTTTT
clone size: NA; V gene: TRBV5-6; J gene: TRBJ2-2; D gene: NA; CDR3 protein: CASSPRPDTGELFF; CDR3 DNA: TGTGCCAGCAGCCCGAGGCCTGACACCGGGGAGCTGTTTTTT
clone size: NA; V gene: TRBV2; J gene: TRBJ1-2; D gene: NA; CDR3 protein: CASSATRYGYTF; CDR3 DNA: TGTGCCAGCAGTGCTACCCGCTATGGCTACACCTTC
clone size: few; V gene: TRBV29-1; J gene: TRBJ1-1; D gene: TRBD1; CDR3 protein: CSVFRTGRNTEAFF; CDR3 DNA: TGCAGCGTGTTCCGGACAGGACGGAACACTGAAGCTTTCTTT
clone size: once; V gene: TRBV27; J gene: TRBJ1-2; D gene: NA; CDR3 protein: CASTIAPGGIYGYTF; CDR3 DNA: TGTGCCAGCACAATCGCTCCCGGCGGAATCTATGGCTACACCTTC
clone size: NA; V gene: TRBV4-2; J gene: TRBJ1-1; D gene: NA; CDR3 protein: CASSQVGGEGTEAFF; CDR3 DNA: TGTGCCAGCAGCCAAGTCGGGGGGGAGGGCACTGAAGCTTTCTTT
clone size: NA; V gene: TRBV19; J gene: TRBJ2-6; D gene: NA; CDR3 protein: CASTRGGNANVLTF; CDR3 DNA: TGTGCCAGTACTAGGGGGGGAAATGCCAACGTCCTGACTTTC
clone size: NA; V gene: TRBV7-7; J gene: TRBJ1-2; D gene: NA; CDR3 protein: CASSPERTDSNYGYTF; CDR3 DNA: TGTGCTAGCAGCCCTGAAAGGACGGATTCTAACTATGGCTACACCTTC
clone size: NA; V gene: TRBV28; J gene: TRBJ1-1; D gene: NA; CDR3 protein: CASSPGLANTEAFF; CDR3 DNA: TGTGCCAGCAGTCCCGGCCTGGCGAACACTGAAGCTTTCTTT
clone size: NA; V gene: TRBV28; J gene: TRBJ1-2; D gene: NA; CDR3 protein: CASGGGAPNYGYTF; CDR3 DNA: TGTGCCAGCGGAGGGGGGGCTCCTAACTATGGCTACACCTTC
clone size: once; V gene: TRBV5-6; J gene: TRBJ1-6; D gene: NA; CDR3 protein: CASSQVVQGPTLHF; CDR3 DNA: TGTGCCAGCAGCCAAGTAGTGCAGGGACCCACTCTACACTTT
clone size: NA; V gene: TRBV6-1; J gene: TRBJ1-5; D gene: TRBD1; CDR3 protein: CASSPDRANQPQHF; CDR3 DNA: TGTGCCAGCAGTCCTGACAGGGCGAATCAGCCCCAGCATTTT
clone size: NA; V gene: TRBV20-1; J gene: TRBJ2-3; D gene: NA; CDR3 protein: CSATTRDTQYF; CDR3 DNA: TGCAGTGCTACCACCCGAGATACGCAGTATTTT
clone size: NA; V gene: TRBV13; J gene: TRBJ2-1; D gene: NA; CDR3 protein: CASSAPGDREQFF; CDR3 DNA: TGTGCCAGCAGCGCCCCAGGGGATAGGGAGCAGTTCTTC
clone size: once; V gene: TRBV5-1; J gene: TRBJ2-3; D gene: NA; CDR3 protein: CASSLAPGQPGLIADTQYF; CDR3 DNA: TGCGCCAGCAGCTTGGCCCCAGGACAGCCCGGACTCATTGCAGATACGCAGTATTTT
clone size: NA; V gene: TRBV19; J gene: TRBJ1-1; D gene: NA; CDR3 protein: CASSKGAGEAFF; CDR3 DNA: TGTGCCAGTAGTAAAGGGGCGGGAGAAGCTTTCTTT
clone size: NA; V gene: TRBV5-5; J gene: TRBJ2-7; D gene: NA; CDR3 protein: CASSLGVGPYEQYF; CDR3 DNA: TGTGCCAGCAGCTTGGGCGTAGGCCCCTACGAGCAGTACTTC
clone size: NA; V gene: TRBV28; J gene: TRBJ1-6; D gene: NA; CDR3 protein: CASSLWTPDNSPLHF; CDR3 DNA: TGTGCCAGCAGTCTATGGACGCCTGATAATTCACCCCTCCACTTT
clone size: once; V gene: TRBV13; J gene: TRBJ2-1; D gene: NA; CDR3 protein: CASSLLYNEQFF; CDR3 DNA: TGTGCCAGCAGCTTATTGTACAATGAGCAGTTCTTC
clone size: NA; V gene: TRBV5-1; J gene: TRBJ2-2; D gene: NA; CDR3 protein: CASSPTPGQAGGELFF; CDR3 DNA: TGCGCCAGCAGCCCAACACCGGGGCAGGCTGGCGGGGAGCTGTTTTTT
clone size: NA; V gene: TRBV4-1; J gene: TRBJ2-1; D gene: NA; CDR3 protein: CASSPPRAGSYNEQFF; CDR3 DNA: TGCGCCAGCAGCCCCCCCAGGGCAGGGTCCTACAATGAGCAGTTCTTC
clone size: NA; V gene: TRBV19; J gene: TRBJ1-1; D gene: TRBD1; CDR3 protein: CASRLTGISNVAFF; CDR3 DNA: TGTGCCAGTAGGCTGACAGGGATATCTAACGTGGCTTTCTTT
clone size: NA; V gene: TRBV4-2; J gene: TRBJ1-1; D gene: NA; CDR3 protein: CASSRQLDNTEAFF; CDR3 DNA: TGTGCCAGCAGCCGGCAGCTAGATAACACTGAAGCTTTCTTT
clone size: once; V gene: TRBV4-3; J gene: TRBJ2-2; D gene: NA; CDR3 protein: CASSQEAGELFF; CDR3 DNA: TGCGCCAGCAGCCAAGAAGCCGGGGAGCTGTTTTTT
clone size: NA; V gene: TRBV28; J gene: TRBJ1-1; D gene: NA; CDR3 protein: CASTLQGKAFF; CDR3 DNA: TGTGCCAGCACCCTACAGGGTAAAGCTTTCTTT
clone size: NA; V gene: TRBV7-9; J gene: TRBJ1-2; D gene: NA; CDR3 protein: CASSLPPPKILYGYTF; CDR3 DNA: TGTGCCAGCAGCCTACCGCCCCCTAAGATACTCTATGGCTACACCTTC
clone size: NA; V gene: TRBV5-1; J gene: TRBJ2-1; D gene: NA; CDR3 protein: CASSPGGAQAYNEQFF; CDR3 DNA: TGCGCCAGCAGCCCGGGCGGGGCGCAGGCCTACAATGAGCAGTTCTTC
clone size: NA; V gene: TRBV2; J gene: TRBJ2-7; D gene: NA; CDR3 protein: CASQQAVYEQYF; CDR3 DNA: TGTGCCAGCCAGCAAGCCGTCTACGAGCAGTACTTC
clone size: once; V gene: TRBV15; J gene: TRBJ2-1; D gene: NA; CDR3 protein: CATSRGTDRINNEQFF; CDR3 DNA: TGTGCCACCAGCAGGGGAACTGACAGGATTAACAATGAGCAGTTCTTC
clone size: NA; V gene: TRBV19; J gene: TRBJ1-1; D gene: TRBD1; CDR3 protein: CASDRGMNTEAFF; CDR3 DNA: TGTGCCAGCGACAGGGGAATGAACACTGAAGCTTTCTTT
clone size: NA; V gene: TRBV5-1; J gene: TRBJ1-1; D gene: TRBD1; CDR3 protein: CASSPNPGTVGTEAFF; CDR3 DNA: TGCGCCAGCAGCCCCAACCCCGGGACAGTAGGCACTGAAGCTTTCTTT
clone size: NA; V gene: TRBV4-2; J gene: TRBJ2-7; D gene: NA; CDR3 protein: CASSQAGAYEQYF; CDR3 DNA: TGTGCCAGCAGCCAAGCTGGAGCCTACGAGCAGTACTTC
clone size: NA; V gene: TRBV7-3; J gene: TRBJ2-5; D gene: NA; CDR3 protein: CASSLTQDETQYF; CDR3 DNA: TGTGCCAGCAGCTTAACTCAGGACGAGACCCAGTACTTC